The rows below give T cell receptor beta chains drawn from one sample of a study of T cells in Graves' hyperthyroidism and ophthalmopathy. TCRdb processed the multiplex PCR reads anew with MiXCR; each CDR3 protein has one entry. The repertoire holds 350,000 or so distinct CDR3 sequences, with roughly 18% as singletons. Material for sequencing was blood. The receptors were gathered from a woman between 40 and 50 years old with Graves' ophthalmopathy. CDR3s include the opening cysteine and the closing phenylalanine or tryptophan. Each record gives: V gene, J gene, clone size, D gene, CDR3 protein, CDR3 DNA. D genes are given only for firm matches. A clone size is listed for some rows: how often the clone was seen (once, few, many), or a class if it is expanded.

V: TRBV6-1; J: TRBJ2-5; size: many; D: TRBD1; CDR3: CASSAGTVFRETQYF; DNA: TGTGCCAGCAGTGCAGGGACAGTTTTTAGAGAGACCCAGTACTTC
V: TRBV9; J: TRBJ1-1; size: many; D: TRBD1; CDR3: CASSTGQGATEAFF; DNA: TGTGCCAGCAGCACCGGACAGGGAGCCACTGAAGCTTTCTTT
V: TRBV6-1; J: TRBJ2-6; size: -; D: -; CDR3: CASCGESTAANVLTF; DNA: TGTGCCAGCTGTGGGGAATCCACCGCGGCCAACGTCCTGACTTTC
V: TRBV6-2/TRBV6-3; J: TRBJ2-7; size: many; D: -; CDR3: CASSYYSGYEQYF; DNA: TGTGCCAGCAGTTACTATAGCGGATACGAGCAGTACTTC
V: TRBV2; J: TRBJ1-5; size: many; D: -; CDR3: CASTPVDRVSNQPQHF; DNA: TGTGCCAGCACCCCGGTGGACCGAGTTAGCAATCAGCCCCAGCATTTT
V: TRBV12-5; J: TRBJ1-1; size: -; D: TRBD1; CDR3: CASGLEGQGEAFF; DNA: TGTGCTAGTGGTTTGGAGGGACAGGGTGAAGCTTTCTTT
V: TRBV27; J: TRBJ2-7; size: many; D: TRBD2; CDR3: CASSLEGTSGHYEQYF; DNA: TGTGCCAGCAGTTTAGAGGGGACTAGCGGGCACTACGAGCAGTACTTC
V: TRBV5-1; J: TRBJ1-1; size: many; D: -; CDR3: CASSLQGQKNTEAFF; DNA: TGCGCCAGCAGCTTACAGGGACAAAAGAACACTGAAGCTTTCTTT
V: TRBV18; J: TRBJ1-3; size: -; D: TRBD1; CDR3: CASSPLRDRADTIYF; DNA: TGTGCCAGCTCACCACTACGGGACAGGGCGGACACCATATATTTT
V: TRBV6-5; J: TRBJ1-2; size: many; D: -; CDR3: CASSYSGGYGYTF; DNA: TGTGCCAGCAGTTACTCCGGGGGCTATGGCTACACCTTC
V: TRBV2; J: TRBJ1-1; size: -; D: -; CDR3: CASRLQGLAFF; DNA: TGTGCCAGCAGACTCCAGGGTTTGGCTTTCTTT
V: TRBV30; J: TRBJ2-3; size: many; D: TRBD2; CDR3: CAWSRTREADTQYF; DNA: TGTGCCTGGAGTCGGACTAGAGAAGCAGATACGCAGTATTTT
V: TRBV28; J: TRBJ1-1; size: many; D: -; CDR3: CASSGMTVNTEAFF; DNA: TGTGCCAGCAGCGGAATGACCGTGAACACTGAAGCTTTCTTT
V: TRBV11-2; J: TRBJ2-5; size: few; D: -; CDR3: CASSLVTQWETQYF; DNA: TGTGCCAGCAGCTTGGTGACCCAATGGGAGACCCAGTACTTC
V: TRBV7-2; J: TRBJ2-2; size: many; D: -; CDR3: CASTRRGEGSGELFF; DNA: TGTGCCAGCACCCGCCGCGGGGAAGGTTCCGGGGAGCTGTTTTTT
V: TRBV6-2/TRBV6-3; J: TRBJ1-2; size: -; D: TRBD1; CDR3: CASSDGTDYGYTF; DNA: TGTGCCAGCAGCGACGGGACAGACTATGGCTACACCTTC
V: TRBV6-5; J: TRBJ1-5; size: many; D: TRBD1; CDR3: CASRGTANSNQPQHF; DNA: TGTGCCAGCAGGGGGACAGCGAATAGCAATCAGCCCCAGCATTTT
V: TRBV7-2; J: TRBJ1-1; size: many; D: TRBD1; CDR3: CASSLAYRGQGTEAFF; DNA: TGTGCCAGCAGCTTAGCTTACAGGGGGCAGGGCACTGAAGCTTTCTTT
V: TRBV3-1; J: TRBJ1-1; size: many; D: -; CDR3: CASSQSAAEAFF; DNA: TGTGCCAGCAGCCAATCTGCGGCTGAAGCTTTCTTT
V: TRBV19; J: TRBJ2-2; size: -; D: -; CDR3: CASSILRTEKTGELFF; DNA: TGTGCCAGTAGTATTCTACGGACAGAAAAGACCGGGGAGCTGTTTTTT
V: TRBV15; J: TRBJ1-1; size: many; D: -; CDR3: CATSRDKNTEAFF; DNA: TGTGCCACCAGCAGAGATAAGAACACTGAAGCTTTCTTT
V: TRBV28; J: TRBJ2-7; size: many; D: -; CDR3: CASSSVGYDLFSYEQYF; DNA: TGTGCCAGCAGTTCCGTCGGGTACGACCTCTTCTCCTACGAGCAGTACTTC
V: TRBV10-3; J: TRBJ2-6; size: many; D: TRBD2; CDR3: CAISESGGSGANVLTF; DNA: TGTGCCATCAGTGAGTCGGGAGGGTCTGGGGCCAACGTCCTGACTTTC
V: TRBV29-1; J: TRBJ1-2; size: many; D: TRBD1; CDR3: CSVEVTGDGLVNGYTF; DNA: TGCAGCGTTGAAGTCACAGGGGACGGCCTGGTGAATGGCTACACCTTC
V: TRBV19; J: TRBJ2-7; size: many; D: -; CDR3: CASSIVLAYEQYF; DNA: TGTGCCAGTAGTATTGTGCTGGCCTACGAGCAGTACTTC
V: TRBV6-1; J: TRBJ2-5; size: -; D: -; CDR3: CASTEGGVETQYF; DNA: TGTGCCAGCACCGAGGGGGGAGTGGAGACCCAGTACTTC
V: TRBV6-1; J: TRBJ1-2; size: many; D: TRBD1; CDR3: CASTRTGTGSYTF; DNA: TGTGCCAGCACCAGGACAGGGACGGGGAGCTACACCTTC
V: TRBV9; J: TRBJ1-5; size: many; D: -; CDR3: CASSGGQSDQPQHF; DNA: TGTGCCAGCAGCGGAGGGCAGTCAGATCAGCCCCAGCATTTT
V: TRBV6-5; J: TRBJ1-1; size: many; D: -; CDR3: CASTHWSGVAFF; DNA: TGTGCCAGCACCCATTGGTCTGGGGTGGCTTTCTTT
V: TRBV19; J: TRBJ2-7; size: many; D: TRBD2; CDR3: CASSIGGGIDEQYF; DNA: TGTGCCAGTAGTATCGGCGGGGGGATTGACGAGCAGTACTTC
V: TRBV7-6; J: TRBJ2-2; size: many; D: TRBD2; CDR3: CASSLRLAGGTGELFF; DNA: TGTGCCAGCAGCTTGAGACTAGCGGGAGGTACCGGGGAGCTGTTTTTT
V: TRBV7-9; J: TRBJ2-5; size: -; D: TRBD2; CDR3: CASSLLAGGLETQYF; DNA: TGTGCCAGCAGCTTATTAGCGGGAGGCCTGGAGACCCAGTACTTC
V: TRBV12-3/TRBV12-4; J: TRBJ2-7; size: many; D: TRBD2; CDR3: CASSLGLGGEQYF; DNA: TGTGCCAGCAGCCTCGGACTAGGCGGCGAGCAGTACTTC
V: TRBV12-3/TRBV12-4; J: TRBJ2-5; size: many; D: -; CDR3: CASSLRRYQETQYF; DNA: TGTGCCAGCAGTTTACGGCGGTACCAAGAGACCCAGTACTTC
V: TRBV7-2; J: TRBJ1-5; size: few; D: -; CDR3: CASSFRTGGEPQHF; DNA: TGTGCCAGCAGCTTTCGTACAGGCGGTGAGCCCCAGCATTTT